The source of this T cell receptor (beta chain) is a study of blood T cell repertoires in COVID-19. Study background: Sources were T cells, B-cell-depleted T cells, or PBMCs; the material itself was cDNA or gDNA.

Libraries were prepared by immunoSEQ multiplex PCR; TCRdb keeps only in-frame clonotypes and omits some of them. The data hold fewer than 350,000 clones, with 88% observed a single time. Trimming shortened V by 4 bases and J by 6 bases, and 19 bases separated the two germline ends. The germline gives CDR1 SGHRS, CDR2 YFSETQ. This CDR3 contains 16 residues. The specimen was PBMCs or T cells enriched from blood (not recorded which). The clonotype originates from a woman in her 30s who had recovered from COVID-19. The V gene is TRBV5-1, the J gene TRBJ2-2, with a weak D call TRBD1 (5 bases). This chain's CDR3 is CASSQQGIGSSGELFF. CDR3 bases: TGCGCCAGCAGCCAGCAGGGTATCGGGTCGTCCGGGGAGCTGTTTTTT.